One and the same sample provided the 18 T cell receptor beta chains below, sequenced in a study of T cell responses to AZD1222 COVID-19 vaccine. Sequencing used immunoSEQ multiplex PCR; TCRdb keeps in-frame clones, though not all of them. The data show hundreds of thousands of clones, 94% seen once. Sequencing was performed on peripheral blood, taken 28 days after the second AZD1222 dose. These receptors originate from an adult who received the AZD1222 COVID-19 vaccine.

The rearrangement joins TRBV28 to TRBJ1-2; TRBD1 is a possible D gene (6 bases). The CDR3 sequence is 18 residues long. The germline V and J ends were trimmed by 4 bases and 5 bases, with 26 bases remaining between them. Germline V gene lookup returns CDR1 MDHEN and CDR2 SYDVKM. CDR3 sequence: CASSSPSGVNFPLYGYTF. CDR3 in DNA: TGTGCCAGCAGTTCACCTTCAGGGGTCAACTTCCCCCTTTATGGCTACACCTTC.

V usage is TRBV19 and J usage is TRBJ1-5; D perhaps matches TRBD1 (6 bases). This CDR3 contains 14 residues. With 5 bases removed from V and 7 bases from J, the gap between germline ends came to 15 bases. Germline V CDR1 and CDR2: LNHDA, SQIVND (reference sequence). Written as DNA, the CDR3 is TGTGCCAGTAGTGCCCCAGGGGTTTTGCAGCCCCAGCATTTT. Its protein product is CASSAPGVLQPQHF.

V is TRBV23-1 and J is TRBJ2-7, with D perhaps matching TRBD2 (5 bases). TRBV23-1 is recorded as an ORF, its role being uncertain. V was trimmed by 0 bases and J by 8 bases, leaving 29 bases between them. The CDR3 runs to 19 residues. The CDR3 protein is CASSQSAEAADPSPRKQYF. The CDR3 DNA sequence: TGCGCCAGCAGTCAATCGGCAGAAGCGGCCGATCCATCCCCACGAAAGCAGTACTTC.

The chain employs TRBV6-2 or TRBV6-3 and TRBJ2-7; 13 bases fit TRBD2. This CDR3 is built from 14 residues. Germline V gives CDR1 MNHEY, CDR2 SVGEGT. Unmatched junction bases numbered 2, after V lost 5 bases and J lost 4 bases. The CDR3 nucleotides read TGTGCCAGCAGTAGGACTAGCGGGGGTTACGAGCAGTACTTC. Its translation is CASSRTSGGYEQYF.

This clone was seen a single time. This chain joins TRBV7-2 and TRBJ2-1; D not resolved. Trimming took 5 bases from V and 9 from J, leaving 11 bases between them. This CDR3 region has 12 residues. The germline gives CDR1 SGHTA, CDR2 FQGNSA. The CDR3 nucleotides are TGTGCCAGCAGCCACACTGTTGGTGAGCAGTTCTTC. Amino acids: CASSHTVGEQFF.

V gene TRBV10-2 combines with J gene TRBJ1-1, with D maybe TRBD1 (5 bases). Germline V CDR1 and CDR2: WSHSY, SAAADI. The CDR3 is 14 amino acids. The V end was cut by 4 bases, the J end by 8 bases, with 17 bases between. The CDR3 sequence: CASSGAGQPLEAFF. For the CDR3, the DNA is TGCGCCAGCAGTGGGGCAGGGCAGCCTTTAGAAGCTTTCTTT.

This rearrangement joins TRBV5-1 to TRBJ2-2; maybe TRBD1 (6 bases). The ends were cut back, 1 base at V and 5 bases at J, with 15 bases in the middle. This CDR3 is built from 16 residues. Per the germline V gene, CDR1 is SGHRS and CDR2 is YFSETQ. The CDR3 is CASSLRGTSGTGELFF. Written as DNA, the CDR3 is TGCGCCAGCAGCTTGAGGGGGACATCGGGAACCGGGGAGCTGTTTTTT.

The chain uses TRBV14 and TRBJ2-6; 7 positions match TRBD1. Trimming at V came to 4 bases and at J to 0 bases, leaving 9 bases not matched to a gene. Germline V gives CDR1 SGHDN, CDR2 FVKESK. The CDR3 runs 18 residues. CDR3 loop: CASSPRTGRNSGANVLTF. CDR3 nucleotides: TGTGCCAGCAGCCCAAGGACAGGCAGGAACTCTGGGGCCAACGTCCTGACTTTC.

V and J are TRBV27 and TRBJ1-2; D call uncertain. The CDR3 is 13 residues long. V lost 5 bases and J lost 3, with 10 bases in between. Per germline, CDR1 MNHEY and CDR2 SMNVEV (reference sequence). DNA for the CDR3: TGTGCCAGCAGTCCTACGACCCACTATGGCTACACCTTC. Amino acids: CASSPTTHYGYTF.

V is TRBV5-4 and J is TRBJ1-4; D unclear. V was shortened by 0 bases and J by 7 bases, with 10 bases between the two germline ends. Germline CDR1 and CDR2: SGHNT and YYREEE (reference sequence). The CDR3 length is 14 residues. DNA of the CDR3: TGTGCCAGCAGCTTGGGGGGTCCAGGTGAAAAACTGTTTTTT. Amino acids: CASSLGGPGEKLFF.

V is TRBV5-5 and J is TRBJ2-5; the D is unclear. Germline CDR1 reads SGHKS; CDR2 reads YYEKEE (reference sequence). V shed 2 bases and J shed 5 bases, with 7 bases lying between them. The CDR3 length is 12 residues. As DNA, the CDR3 is TGTGCCAGCAGCTTATCCGCGGAGACCCAGTACTTC. Its protein is CASSLSAETQYF.

This chain connects TRBV28 to TRBJ2-2; TRBD2 might be the D (6 bases). Trimming took off 4 bases at V and 4 bases at J, with 16 bases between the two ends. This CDR3 is 16 amino acids long. Germline V gives CDR1 MDHEN, CDR2 SYDVKM. The CDR3 is CASSWASESFTGELFF. CDR3 DNA sequence: TGTGCCAGCAGTTGGGCTAGCGAGTCGTTCACCGGGGAGCTGTTTTTT.

The chain couples TRBV29-1 to TRBJ2-7, with 7 bases fitting TRBD1. The junction had 9 bases not matched to a gene; V was cut back by 6 bases and J by 4 bases. Germline CDR1 and CDR2: SQVTM and ANQGSEA. The CDR3 is made up of 13 amino acids. This chain's CDR3 is CSVSRGSSYEQYF. The CDR3 DNA sequence: TGCAGCGTCTCCAGGGGGTCCTCTTACGAGCAGTACTTC.

The chain's CDR3 is CASSSGTGNYGYTF. Here the CDR3 DNA reads TGTGCCAGCAGCTCAGGGACAGGGAACTATGGCTACACCTTC. The V gene is TRBV7-9, the J gene TRBJ1-2, with TRBD1 matching over 9 bases. Germline V CDR1 and CDR2: SEHNR, FQNEAQ (reference sequence). With V trimmed by 4 bases and J by 2 bases, 2 bases remained unmatched. There are 14 residues in the CDR3.

The chain joins TRBV29-1 to TRBJ1-1, with 10 bases identical to TRBD1. This CDR3 contains 12 residues. V was pared by 6 bases and J by 6 bases, with 4 bases of the junction left unmatched. CDR1 is SQVTM and CDR2 is ANQGSEA in the germline V gene. DNA for the CDR3: TGCAGCGTGGACGGACAGGGGGCTGAAGCTTTCTTT. Translating it yields CSVDGQGAEAFF.

The rearrangement uses TRBV5-4 and TRBJ1-6; D is perhaps TRBD1 (6 bases). Germline V lookup: CDR1 SGHNT, CDR2 YYREEE (reference sequence). The CDR3 loop spans 12 amino acids. V lost 5 bases and J lost 12, with 12 bases in between. CDR3: CASRLTGGPLHF. Here the CDR3 DNA reads TGTGCCAGCAGATTGACAGGTGGACCCCTCCACTTT.

The genes are TRBV5-4 and TRBJ1-5; 7 bases line up with TRBD1. The CDR3 has 15 amino acids. The ends lost 4 bases at V and 2 bases at J; junction bases unmatched: 6. Germline values: CDR1 SGHNT, CDR2 YYREEE (reference sequence). The CDR3 DNA follows: TGTGCCAGCAGCGTGGGGGGGACAGGCAATCAGCCCCAGCATTTT. This encodes CASSVGGTGNQPQHF.

The chain combines TRBV20-1 with TRBJ1-1; D is undetermined. The CDR3 is made up of 11 amino acids. Germline CDR1 reads DFQATT; CDR2 reads SNEGSKA (reference sequence). The V and J ends lost 6 bases and 2 bases respectively, with 7 bases between them. The CDR3 protein is CSAPDNTEAFF. Here the CDR3 DNA reads TGCAGTGCCCCGGATAACACTGAAGCTTTCTTT.